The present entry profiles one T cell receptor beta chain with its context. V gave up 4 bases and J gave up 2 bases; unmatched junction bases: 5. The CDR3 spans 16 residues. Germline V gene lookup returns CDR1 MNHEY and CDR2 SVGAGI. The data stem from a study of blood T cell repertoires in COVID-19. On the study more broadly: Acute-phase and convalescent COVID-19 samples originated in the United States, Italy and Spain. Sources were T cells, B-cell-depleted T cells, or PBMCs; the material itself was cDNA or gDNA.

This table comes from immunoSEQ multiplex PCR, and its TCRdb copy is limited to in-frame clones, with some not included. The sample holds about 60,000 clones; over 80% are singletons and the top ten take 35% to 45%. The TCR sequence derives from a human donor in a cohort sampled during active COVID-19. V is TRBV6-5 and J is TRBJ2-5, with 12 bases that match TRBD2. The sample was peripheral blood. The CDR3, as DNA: TGTGCCAGCAGTTCCCCACTAGCGGGGGGACAAGAGACCCAGTACTTC. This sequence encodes CASSSPLAGGQETQYF.